The entry below describes one T cell receptor beta chain. The antigen is undetermined. RNA was extracted with the RNeasy kit, and a quantity of 0.5 to 1 ug was reverse transcribed using random hexamers. TCRdb fed the immunoSEQ multiplex PCR reads into MiXCR, producing one record per CDR3 protein. The profile covers about 290,000 distinct CDR3 sequences, with approximately 91% appearing a single time and around 0.2% taken by the ten largest. The sample belongs to a study of CD8 T cells in Susac syndrome. V gave up 3 bases and J gave up 2 bases; unmatched junction bases: 5. Germline V CDR1 and CDR2: MRHNA, SNTAGT. The CDR3 is 16 residues long. FACS enriched CD8+ TEMRA cells, while bulk CD8+ and CD4+ were negatively isolated. Study outcomes and limitations: The study conceded that its TCR sequencing and HLA analysis involved relatively few individuals.

The receptor was derived from a human donor with multiple sclerosis. What was sequenced was CD8+ T cells from PBMCs. This chain uses TRBV6-4 with TRBJ2-3; 10 bases line up with TRBD2. The CDR3 sequence: CASSEAAGGPTDTQYF. The CDR3 nucleotides read TGTGCCAGCAGTGAGGCAGCGGGGGGGCCCACAGATACGCAGTATTTT.